This entry features one T cell receptor (beta chain) sequence. As yet, its antigen is unknown. These data are taken from a study of shared clonotypes between healthy human individuals. This CDR3 is 16 amino acids long. CDR1 and CDR2 (germline): SGHNT, YYREEE (reference sequence). V dropped 6 bases and J dropped 5 bases, with 22 bases sitting between them. Findings and limits, study-wide: Roughly 5% of naive CD4 clonotypes were shared across several donors. In general, naive subsets displayed greater estimated richness than memory subsets did.

Some clones are missing from TCRdb's copy, which holds only in-frame ones; the method was immunoSEQ multiplex PCR. The sample records 2 million to 2.5 million clones, approximately 94% being singletons. The receptor was isolated from a man between 18 and 35 years old in good health. Some clones in this sample may be carry-over from other donors' samples. Material: naive CD4+ T cells from PBMCs. Described subset: CD45RA+ positively selected. The chain joins TRBV5-4 to TRBJ2-3, with D maybe TRBD2 (8 bases). The CDR3 bases are TGTGCCAGCACCCAGGGGGGCGGGAGGACCAGAGATACGCAGTATTTT. Translation gives CASTQGGGRTRDTQYF.